This T cell receptor (beta chain) originates from a study of memory CD4+ T cells and cytomegalovirus serostatus. Trimming left V 5 bases short and J 0 bases short, with 14 bases between. The CDR3 has 16 amino acids. CDR1 and CDR2 from the germline V gene are MDHEN and SYDVKM. Single viable CD3+CD4+CD8-CD45RO+ cells were sorted as the memory CD4+ T cells. Data came from immunoSEQ multiplex PCR; TCRdb stores just in-frame clones and leaves some out. The repertoire has about 57,000 clones, approximately 79% of them found once; the top ten carry around 0.83%. The sequence derives from an adult in good health and CMV-seronegative. Sequencing was performed on memory CD4+ T cells from blood. The chain employs TRBV28 and TRBJ2-1, with D maybe TRBD2 (5 bases). CDR3 residues: CASSGLQSRSYNEQFF. CDR3 DNA: TGTGCCAGCAGTGGACTTCAATCCCGCTCCTACAATGAGCAGTTCTTC.